The T cell receptor (beta chain) under discussion was sequenced for a study of T cell repertoires in cytomegalovirus infection. Study in general: TCR beta signatures that were public indicated CMV infection and matching HLA type. Study-wide findings and caveats: Identification of carriers of CMV plus the relevant HLA was performed using cumulative public TCR beta family frequency.

This clonotype was counted between two and nine times. Its antigen remains unidentified. TCRdb re-called the reads through MiXCR, storing one row per CDR3 protein. The sample lists about 920,000 distinct CDR3 sequences; around a third were seen once. The V gene lost 8 bases and the J gene lost 3 bases, with 19 bases spanning the gap. The CDR3 contains 14 residues. The V gene's germline CDR1 is DFQATT and CDR2 SNEGSKA (reference sequence). This sequence was found in a human donor in good health (CMV status not recorded). Some clones in this sample may be carry-over from other donors' samples. Sample: cultured CD8+ T cells from PBMCs, taken from culture after CMV antigen stimulation. The chain combines TRBV20-1 with TRBJ1-2; D is uncertain. Written as DNA, the CDR3 is TGCAGTACCACCCCCTCCAGAAAGGACTATGGCTACACCTTC. It translates to CSTTPSRKDYGYTF.